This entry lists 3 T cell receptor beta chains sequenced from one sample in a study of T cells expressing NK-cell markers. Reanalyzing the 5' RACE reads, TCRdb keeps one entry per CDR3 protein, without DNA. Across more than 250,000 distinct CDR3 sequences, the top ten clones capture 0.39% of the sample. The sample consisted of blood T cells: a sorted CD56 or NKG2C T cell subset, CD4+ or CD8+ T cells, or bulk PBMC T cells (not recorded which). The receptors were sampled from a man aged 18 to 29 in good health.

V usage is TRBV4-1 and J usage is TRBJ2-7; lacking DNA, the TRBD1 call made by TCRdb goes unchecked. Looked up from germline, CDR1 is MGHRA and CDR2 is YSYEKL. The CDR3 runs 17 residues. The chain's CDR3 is CASSQESGTGSPYEQYF.

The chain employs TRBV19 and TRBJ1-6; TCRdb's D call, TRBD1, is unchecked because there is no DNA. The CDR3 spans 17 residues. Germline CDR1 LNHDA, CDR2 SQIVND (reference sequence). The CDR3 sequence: CASSRLTGGLSNSPLHF.

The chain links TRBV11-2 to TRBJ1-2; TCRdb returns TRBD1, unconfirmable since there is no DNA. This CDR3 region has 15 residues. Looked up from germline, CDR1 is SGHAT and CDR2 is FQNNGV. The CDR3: CASSKAGQGAGGYTF.